The 29 T cell receptor beta chains below all came from one sample that was sequenced in a study of CD8+ T cells in alopecia areata. Treatment of the sample: oral pan-JAK inhibitor, 5-10 mg twice daily. In each case, RNA was isolated and then reverse transcribed into cDNA as the sequencing template. The method was immunoSEQ multiplex PCR; TCRdb's version includes in-frame clones alone and lacks a portion of them. The sample shows approximately 100,000 clones, 50% to 60% of them seen only once. Sequenced material: CD8+ T cells sorted from blood, taken at roughly week 58, from a patient treated with tofacitinib. These receptors all stem from a human donor with alopecia areata.

This chain connects TRBV29-1 to TRBJ1-1, with a possible D match to TRBD1 (6 bases). Trimming removed 4 bases at V and 5 bases at J, with 29 bases between. Germline assignment: CDR1 SQVTM and CDR2 ANQGSEA. The CDR3 length is 18 residues. CDR3: CSVGLGGSDRPGVTEAFF. The CDR3 coding sequence is TGCAGCGTTGGTCTCGGGGGGTCAGACAGGCCGGGAGTGACTGAAGCTTTCTTT.

The chain couples TRBV7-8 to TRBJ1-5; 7 nucleotides match TRBD1. With 5 bases clipped from V and 1 base from J, the junction kept 2 bases outside the gene matches. The CDR3 totals 14 residues. Germline V lookup: CDR1 SGHVS, CDR2 FQNEAQ. CDR3 in amino acids: CASSADRSNQPQHF. In nucleotides, the CDR3 is TGTGCCAGCAGCGCGGACAGGAGCAATCAGCCCCAGCATTTT.

This rearrangement joins TRBV13 to TRBJ1-2; D is unclear. V was shortened by 4 bases and J by 5 bases, with 11 bases between the two germline ends. Germline V gives CDR1 PRHDT, CDR2 FYEKMQ (reference sequence). The CDR3 length is 13 residues. CDR3 nucleotides: TGTGCCAGCAGCTCCCCCCTCTTTTATGGCTACACCTTC. Its protein product is CASSSPLFYGYTF. The complete variable domain, with remaining parts taken from reference TRBV13 and TRBJ1-2, reads AAGVIQSPRHLIKEKRETATLKCYPIPRHDTVYWYQQGPGQDPQFLISFYEKMQSDKGSIPDRFSAQQFSDYHSELNMSSLELGDSALYFCASSSPLFYGYTFGSGTRLTVV.

This clone was recorded only once. The genes are TRBV5-1 and TRBJ2-2; a weak D match, TRBD2 (5 bases). Trimming removed 4 bases at V and 5 bases at J, with 9 bases between. In germline, CDR1 is SGHRS, CDR2 YFSETQ. The CDR3 covers 13 residues. The CDR3 reads CASSQSGTGELFF. DNA for the CDR3: TGCGCCAGCAGCCAGAGCGGAACCGGGGAGCTGTTTTTT.

This clone appeared a single time. V is TRBV2 and J is TRBJ2-5; D perhaps matches TRBD1 (6 bases). This CDR3 is 16 amino acids long. Germline CDR1 SNHLY, CDR2 FYNNEI. V was clipped by 6 bases and J by 0 bases, with 17 bases between them. The CDR3 bases are TGTGCCAGCAGCGGACAGAACCACTTGTACCAAGAGACCCAGTACTTC. It yields the protein CASSGQNHLYQETQYF.

Only one count was recorded for this clone. CDR3 amino acids: CASSLVGVPYNSPLHF. CDR3 sequence (DNA): TGCGCCAGCAGCTTGGTGGGGGTCCCCTATAATTCACCCCTCCACTTT. The genes are TRBV5-1 and TRBJ1-6; D is perhaps TRBD1 (5 bases). Trimming took 0 bases from V and 2 from J, leaving 9 bases between them. Germline V gene sequence: CDR1 SGHRS, CDR2 YFSETQ. The CDR3 totals 16 residues. The whole variable domain, remainder taken from reference TRBV5-1 and TRBJ1-6, is KAGVTQTPRYLIKTRGQQVTLSCSPISGHRSVSWYQQTPGQGLQFLFEYFSETQRNKGNFPGRFSGRQFSNSRSEMNVSTLELGDSALYLCASSLVGVPYNSPLHFGNGTRLTVT.

This clone was observed a few times. The chain recombines TRBV29-1 with TRBJ2-1, with TRBD1 as a possible D gene (5 bases). V was pared by 3 bases and J by 7 bases, with 16 bases between. Germline loops: CDR1 SQVTM, CDR2 ANQGSEA. CDR3 length equals 14 residues. The CDR3 loop reads CSVEGLGRENEQFF. The CDR3 DNA follows: TGCAGCGTTGAGGGGCTCGGAAGGGAAAATGAGCAGTTCTTC.

The rearrangement uses TRBV19 and TRBJ1-4; D might be TRBD1 (5 bases). The CDR3 contains 15 residues. Trimming pared 3 bases from V and 7 bases from J, leaving 15 bases between. CDR1 and CDR2 (germline): LNHDA, SQIVND (reference sequence). The CDR3 DNA is TGTGCCAGTAGTATTACCGGGGGGATGGTTGAAAAACTGTTTTTT. Encoded protein: CASSITGGMVEKLFF.

V gene TRBV4-1 combines with J gene TRBJ2-7; TRBD2 is a possible D gene (7 bases). The V end lost 4 bases, the J end lost 5 bases, and 18 bases lay between the germline ends. The germline V gene has CDR1 MGHRA and CDR2 YSYEKL. The CDR3 totals 15 residues. The CDR3: CASSPTAPGGDEQYF. The CDR3 DNA is TGCGCCAGCAGCCCTACGGCGCCGGGGGGCGACGAGCAGTACTTC.

This rearrangement joins TRBV5-1 to TRBJ1-1; D unclear. V dropped 0 bases and J dropped 2 bases, with 8 bases sitting between them. The CDR3 extends over 14 amino acids. CDR1 SGHRS and CDR2 YFSETQ come from the germline V gene. The DNA for the CDR3 is TGCGCCAGCAGCTTGGAAGAAATTAACACTGAAGCTTTCTTT. This gives the protein CASSLEEINTEAFF.

This sequence joins TRBV5-1 and TRBJ2-5; 7 bases map to TRBD1. CDR3 length: 13 residues. Germline CDR1 and CDR2: SGHRS and YFSETQ. V lost 0 bases to trimming and J lost 4 bases; unmatched junction nucleotides: 0. CDR3 sequence reads: CASSLDRGETQYF. The CDR3 region has the DNA TGCGCCAGCAGCTTGGACAGGGGAGAGACCCAGTACTTC.

This clone was counted a few times. The CDR3 loop is CSVLAGGPGNEQFF. As DNA, the CDR3 is TGCAGCGTTTTAGCGGGGGGGCCGGGGAATGAGCAGTTCTTC. The gene calls are TRBV29-1 and TRBJ2-1; 11 nucleotides line up with TRBD2. This CDR3 spans 14 amino acids. Trimming took 5 bases from V and 7 from J; bases not matched to a gene: 7. Germline V gene data show CDR1 as SQVTM and CDR2 as ANQGSEA.

This chain uses TRBV6-1 with TRBJ2-7; D gene uncertain. CDR3 length equals 10 residues. V shed 6 bases and J shed 5 bases, with 5 bases lying between them. The germline CDR1 and CDR2 sequences are MNHNS and SASEGT. CDR3 amino acids: CASRGDEQYF. CDR3 DNA sequence: TGTGCCAGCAGAGGCGACGAGCAGTACTTC.

This sequence joins TRBV5-1 and TRBJ2-7; D is undetermined. V shed 0 bases and J shed 1 base, with 11 bases lying between them. Germline CDR1 SGHRS, CDR2 YFSETQ. The CDR3 extends over 15 amino acids. CDR3 loop: CASSLGSLGSYEQYF. The CDR3 DNA reads as TGCGCCAGCAGCTTGGGGTCATTAGGATCCTACGAGCAGTACTTC. Supplemented by reference TRBV5-1 and TRBJ2-7, the full variable domain reads KAGVTQTPRYLIKTRGQQVTLSCSPISGHRSVSWYQQTPGQGLQFLFEYFSETQRNKGNFPGRFSGRQFSNSRSEMNVSTLELGDSALYLCASSLGSLGSYEQYFGPGTRLTVT.

The DNA of the CDR3 is TGTGCCAGCAGCCCCTGGAGCGGGAGGAACACTGAAGCTTTCTTT. Protein: CASSPWSGRNTEAFF. The rearrangement uses TRBV14 and TRBJ1-1; D not certain. The germline V gene encodes CDR1 SGHDN and CDR2 FVKESK. V gave up 4 bases and J gave up 1 base, with 13 bases separating them. The CDR3 has 15 residues.

The J gene is TRBJ2-7, the V gene TRBV7-9; D gene ambiguous. CDR1 is SEHNR and CDR2 is FQNEAQ in the germline V gene (reference sequence). The length of the CDR3 is 14 residues. V lost 5 bases and J 1 base, leaving 12 bases between the germline ends. This CDR3 is CASSPDWKSYEQYF. The CDR3 nucleotides are TGTGCCAGCAGCCCTGACTGGAAATCCTACGAGCAGTACTTC.

V gene TRBV5-6 combines with J gene TRBJ2-1; 7 nucleotides match TRBD2. Germline V CDR1 and CDR2: SGHDT, YYEEEE. This CDR3 region has 13 residues. With V trimmed by 3 bases and J by 8 bases, 5 bases remained unmatched. The CDR3 coding sequence is TGTGCCAGCAGCTATGGGACTATTGATGAGCAGTTCTTC. It yields the protein CASSYGTIDEQFF.

The CDR3 sequence is CAIRSDSSYEQYF. The CDR3, as DNA: TGTGCCATCCGTTCGGACAGCTCCTACGAGCAGTACTTC. The chain links TRBV10-3 to TRBJ2-7; tentatively, D is TRBD1 (6 bases). There are 13 residues in the CDR3. Germline V gene lookup returns CDR1 ENHRY and CDR2 SYGVKD. V was shortened by 8 bases and J by 0 bases, with 11 bases between the two germline ends.

The chain couples TRBV7-8 to TRBJ2-1, with 7 bases identical to TRBD2. CDR3 length equals 17 residues. V dropped 5 bases and J dropped 0; count of bases not matched to a gene: 10. Germline V lookup: CDR1 SGHVS, CDR2 FQNEAQ. CDR3 in amino acids: CASSLEARGSSYNEQFF. In nucleotides, the CDR3 is TGTGCCAGCAGCCTTGAGGCGCGGGGGAGCTCCTACAATGAGCAGTTCTTC.

This clone was counted a few times. The V and J genes are TRBV25-1 and TRBJ2-4; D may be TRBD2 (6 bases). V was cut by 9 bases and J by 2 bases, with 11 bases left in between. The CDR3 is 13 amino acids. From germline, CDR1 is MGHDK and CDR2 SYGVNS. CDR3 nucleotide sequence: TGTGCCAGTGCGGCGGGGTCCAAAAACATTCAGTACTTC. Its protein is CASAAGSKNIQYF.

The V and J genes are TRBV7-9 and TRBJ2-7; 11 bases are shared with TRBD2. With V trimmed by 5 bases and J by 2 bases, 5 bases remained unmatched. From germline, CDR1 is SEHNR and CDR2 FQNEAQ (reference sequence). The CDR3 has 15 residues. The CDR3 spells CASSPSGGQPYEQYF. Here the CDR3 DNA reads TGTGCCAGCAGCCCTAGCGGGGGGCAGCCCTACGAGCAGTACTTC.

In DNA form, the CDR3 reads TGTGCCAGTAGTATTGCGACAGGGTCGATCAGTGAAGCTTTCTTT. As protein: CASSIATGSISEAFF. V and J are TRBV19 and TRBJ1-1, with 7 positions matching TRBD1. Germline lookup yields CDR1 LNHDA and CDR2 SQIVND (reference sequence). This CDR3 has 15 residues. The V segment lost 3 bases and the J segment 7 bases; nucleotides outside the gene matches: 11.

V is TRBV7-2 and J is TRBJ1-6; no firm D call. Trimming cost V 2 bases and J 6 bases, with 11 bases left between them. Germline V CDR1 and CDR2: SGHTA, FQGNSA. CDR3 length: 15 amino acids. The CDR3 region has the DNA TGTGCCAGCAGCTTAAACGGATCGCGTAATTCACCCCTCCACTTT. Protein product: CASSLNGSRNSPLHF.

Concerning this clone itself: Compared with germline, one end of the junction differs, possibly owing to a read error. The J gene is TRBJ1-5, the V gene TRBV7-8, with D perhaps TRBD1 (5 bases). Germline loops: CDR1 SGHVS, CDR2 FQNEAQ. This CDR3 is built from 15 residues. This CDR3 reads CASTLWGGSSQPQHF. The CDR3 coding sequence is TGTGCCAGCACCCTCTGGGGGGGAAGCAGTCAGCCCCAGCATTTT.

This chain joins TRBV9 and TRBJ1-1, with a weak D call TRBD1 (6 bases). There are 15 residues in the CDR3. Trimming pared 0 bases from V and 7 bases from J, leaving 16 bases between. Germline V gene lookup returns CDR1 SGDLS and CDR2 YYNGEE. The CDR3 sequence is CASSVEIQGSGEAFF. The CDR3 nucleotides are TGTGCCAGCAGCGTAGAGATACAGGGATCTGGTGAAGCTTTCTTT.

V and J are TRBV7-6 and TRBJ1-5, with D possibly TRBD1 on 6 matching bases. The germline V gene encodes CDR1 SGHVS and CDR2 FNYEAQ. Trimming removed 5 bases from V and 2 bases from J, with 10 bases in between. This CDR3 region has 14 residues. This chain's CDR3 is CASSEGGGNQPQHF. CDR3 DNA sequence: TGTGCCAGCAGCGAAGGGGGTGGCAATCAGCCCCAGCATTTT.

A remark on this clone: At one boundary the junction diverges from the germline segment, which might be a read error. Other DNA sequences in the sample encode the same CDR3. The chain carries TRBV29-1 and TRBJ1-2; TRBD1 matches at 7 bases. CDR3 size: 11 residues. The germline gives CDR1 SQVTM, CDR2 ANQGSEA. In nucleotides, the CDR3 is TGCAGCGTGGAAGACAGGGCCGGCTACACCTTC. It translates to CSVEDRAGYTF.

This clone appeared once. This chain connects TRBV4-1 to TRBJ2-7; D may be TRBD1 (6 bases). Trimming cost V 0 bases and J 2 bases, with 14 bases left between them. The germline V gene encodes CDR1 MGHRA and CDR2 YSYEKL. The CDR3 has 16 residues. The CDR3: CASSQDKGGTPYEQYF. Here the CDR3 DNA reads TGCGCCAGCAGCCAAGATAAAGGGGGTACTCCCTACGAGCAGTACTTC.

There are a few counts of this clone. The chain recombines TRBV29-1 with TRBJ2-7; the D is unclear. The germline V gene has CDR1 SQVTM and CDR2 ANQGSEA. V was clipped by 1 base and J by 5 bases, with 6 bases between them. This CDR3 comprises 11 residues. The CDR3 nucleotides are TGCAGCGTTGAAGGCTACCACGAGCAGTACTTC. Protein: CSVEGYHEQYF.